Included here is one TCR beta chain sequence, with context. No antigen is known for it. Primers used in a second PCR of roughly 7 to 12 cycles were a sample-barcoded 5' primer and a J-beta primer mix. Each cDNA molecule received a tag from a template-switch adaptor that had 12 random nucleotides. One entry per CDR3 protein, called by TCRdb with MiXCR from the 5' RACE reads. The profile shows about 380,000 distinct CDR3 sequences, about 49% of them singletons. This entry comes from a study of blood T cells in healthy people across ages. Study-wide findings and caveats: More naive CD4+ cells and higher diversity were found in long-lived than in aged donors. When one million T cells were used, diversity estimates were thought to be underestimates.

From germline, CDR1 is DFQATT and CDR2 SNEGSKA (reference sequence). V was pared by 7 bases and J by 1 base, with 10 bases between. The CDR3 totals 12 residues. The sequencing input was blood. This chain joins TRBV20-1 and TRBJ2-5; no clear D gene. The clonotype comes from a man aged 55-75 years in good health. The CDR3 region is CSVMAGQETQYF. CDR3 DNA sequence: TGCAGTGTTATGGCCGGCCAAGAGACCCAGTACTTC.